One and the same sample provided the 30 T cell receptor beta chains below, sequenced in a study of CD8+CD57+ T cells in acquired aplastic anemia. Patients chosen for sequencing had CD8+CD57+ cells that had expanded, as shown by flow cytometry. Genomic DNA, serving as template, underwent TCR beta VDJ and CDR3 profiling. TCRdb re-derived calls from the reads in MiXCR, one entry per CDR3 protein. The table has 450,000 to 600,000 distinct CDR3 sequences, approximately 32% seen once; the top ten hold less than 0.85%. Sequenced material: sorted CD4+, CD8+, or CD8+CD57+ T cells (not recorded which) from PBMCs. The receptors were gathered from a human donor with aplastic anemia.

This clonotype was seen at least ten times. V usage is TRBV20-1 and J usage is TRBJ1-1; D not resolved. The ends were cut back, 3 bases at V and 2 bases at J, with 10 bases in the middle. CDR3 length: 13 amino acids. The germline gives CDR1 DFQATT, CDR2 SNEGSKA (reference sequence). The chain's CDR3 is CSASDWGNTEAFF. In DNA, the CDR3 is TGCAGTGCTAGCGACTGGGGAAACACTGAAGCTTTCTTT.

The chain links TRBV7-2 to TRBJ2-5, with D hard to call. Deletions cut 4 bases from V and 5 bases from J, with 20 bases between. CDR1 SGHTA and CDR2 FQGNSA come from the germline V gene. This CDR3 spans 16 amino acids. Here the CDR3 DNA reads TGTGCCAGCAGCTCGCGCGCCCTAGGAGAGTTTGAGACCCAGTACTTC. Residues: CASSSRALGEFETQYF.

This clonotype has just a few counts. J is TRBJ2-7 and V is TRBV5-6; 12 bases align to TRBD1. Trimming at V came to 5 bases and at J to 6 bases, leaving 3 bases not matched to a gene. In germline, CDR1 is SGHDT, CDR2 YYEEEE. The CDR3 consists of 13 residues. In DNA form, the CDR3 reads TGTGCCAGCAGTTGGGACAGGGGGCTCGAGCAGTACTTC. Translating gives CASSWDRGLEQYF.

This clonotype showed up just a few times. The chain recombines TRBV2 with TRBJ2-1; D call uncertain. This CDR3 contains 14 residues. V was cut by 9 bases and J by 0 bases, with 12 bases left in between. Germline-derived CDR1 and CDR2 are SNHLY and FYNNEI. The CDR3 DNA sequence: TGTGCCAGTCAAAGTCTTACCTCCTACAATGAGCAGTTCTTC. Amino acid sequence: CASQSLTSYNEQFF.

This clonotype showed up many times. The rearrangement uses TRBV24-1 and TRBJ1-4, with 7 bases lining up with TRBD1. This CDR3 region has 16 residues. Germline V lookup: CDR1 KGHDR, CDR2 SFDVKD. J was trimmed by 0 bases and V by 9 bases; bases with no gene match: 9. This chain's CDR3 is CATLDRETATNEKLFF. In nucleotides, the CDR3 is TGTGCCACCCTCGACAGGGAAACAGCAACTAATGAAAAACTGTTTTTT.

The chain links TRBV29-1 to TRBJ2-2, with 10 nucleotides matching TRBD2. CDR3 length: 14 residues. Germline CDR1 reads SQVTM; CDR2 reads ANQGSEA. Losses at the gene ends were 1 base for V and 6 bases for J; bases not matched to a gene: 2. The CDR3 nucleotides are TGCAGCGTTGAAGCCCTAGCGGGAGCCGGGGAGCTGTTTTTT. Translation gives CSVEALAGAGELFF.

The rearrangement links TRBV20-1 to TRBJ1-5, with no clear D. The CDR3 spans 14 residues. In germline, CDR1 is DFQATT, CDR2 SNEGSKA (reference sequence). Trimming cost V 3 bases and J 0 bases, with 9 bases left between them. CDR3 region: CSASYGISNQPQHF. DNA for the CDR3: TGCAGTGCTAGTTACGGGATTAGCAATCAGCCCCAGCATTTT.

This clonotype was observed a handful of times. Relative to the germline gene, one junction end is altered; a read error may explain this. This sequence joins TRBV10-3 and TRBJ1-3; tentatively, D is TRBD1 (5 bases). Germline V CDR1 and CDR2: ENHRY, SYGVKD. The length of the CDR3 is 15 residues. CDR3 nucleotide sequence: TGTGCCAGCAGTTACTCGGTGGGGCCAGGAAACACCATATATTTT. Its translation: CASSYSVGPGNTIYF.

This clonotype was observed many times. The CDR3 region is CASSENGRRNSPLHF. The CDR3 DNA follows: TGTGCCAGCAGTGAAAACGGGAGGCGTAATTCACCCCTCCACTTT. This rearrangement joins TRBV2 to TRBJ1-6, with D hard to call. This CDR3 spans 15 amino acids. The V gene's germline CDR1 is SNHLY and CDR2 FYNNEI. Trimming shortened V by 2 bases and J by 6 bases, and 11 bases separated the two germline ends.

This clonotype appeared many times. The chain links TRBV30 to TRBJ1-6; no reliable D call. CDR1 and CDR2 from the germline V gene are GTSNPN and SVGIG (reference sequence). V dropped 5 bases and J dropped 6 bases, with 2 bases sitting between them. The CDR3 totals 10 residues. CDR3 protein: CAWGNSPLHF. CDR3 bases: TGTGCCTGGGGTAATTCACCCCTCCACTTT.

The chain links TRBV2 to TRBJ2-7; D gene uncertain. The J call could be wrong; TRBJ2-5 is a better fit for the DNA end. Germline V lookup: CDR1 SNHLY, CDR2 FYNNEI. The CDR3 spans 16 residues. The DNA for the CDR3 is TGTGCCAGCAGTGAAGTTCGGGTAGGGCTGGGCGAGACCCAGTACTTC. It yields the protein CASSEVRVGLGETQYF.

V and J are TRBV4-3 and TRBJ1-1; unclear D gene. V gave up 5 bases and J gave up 0 bases, with 10 bases separating them. This CDR3 is built from 14 residues. The germline V gene encodes CDR1 LGHNA and CDR2 YSLEER. Here the CDR3 DNA reads TGCGCCAGCAGCTCACTCGGAATGAACACTGAAGCTTTCTTT. It is translated as CASSSLGMNTEAFF.

This clonotype was counted at least ten times. The rearrangement uses TRBV9 and TRBJ2-5; 7 bases are shared with TRBD1. J was trimmed by 4 bases and V by 4 bases; bases with no gene match: 4. This CDR3 has 13 amino acids. CDR1 and CDR2 (germline): SGDLS, YYNGEE. DNA of the CDR3: TGTGCCAGCAGCAGCCGGGACAGAGAGACCCAGTACTTC. Translating it yields CASSSRDRETQYF.

In its sample, this clonotype was seen a few times. The chain is built from TRBV11-1 and TRBJ2-1, with D possibly TRBD1 on 7 matching bases. Per germline, CDR1 SGHAT and CDR2 FQDESV (reference sequence). The CDR3 extends over 15 amino acids. Trimming took off 5 bases at V and 8 bases at J, with 19 bases between the two ends. The CDR3 region is CASSTVQGTGDEQFF. CDR3 nucleotides: TGTGCCAGCAGCACTGTACAGGGGACTGGGGATGAGCAGTTCTTC.

The CDR3 coding sequence is TGCAGTGCAAAACAGGGGGCGGGGGAGACCCAGTACTTC. This codes for CSAKQGAGETQYF. The V and J genes are TRBV20-1 and TRBJ2-5, with 9 bases matching TRBD1. After removal of 6 bases from V and 5 bases from J, the junction contained 7 bases not matched to a gene. The CDR3 runs to 13 residues. From germline, CDR1 is DFQATT and CDR2 SNEGSKA (reference sequence).

The chain uses TRBV7-6 and TRBJ1-1; D may be TRBD1 (5 bases). Per the germline V gene, CDR1 is SGHVS and CDR2 is FNYEAQ. This CDR3 has 16 amino acids. Trimming shortened V by 5 bases and J by 0 bases, and 16 bases separated the two germline ends. The CDR3 spells CASSPNRGDMNTEAFF. CDR3 bases: TGTGCCAGCAGCCCAAATAGGGGAGATATGAACACTGAAGCTTTCTTT.

This clonotype has a handful of counts. The V and J genes are TRBV7-9 and TRBJ2-2; D gene uncertain. This CDR3 is 14 amino acids long. Per germline, CDR1 SEHNR and CDR2 FQNEAQ (reference sequence). The V end lost 7 bases, the J end lost 2 bases, and 11 bases lay between the germline ends. Here the CDR3 reads CASTPIGNTGELFF. The CDR3 DNA reads TGTGCCAGCACCCCAATCGGTAACACCGGGGAGCTGTTTTTT.

This chain's CDR3 is CASSERGTGANVLTF. CDR3 nucleotide sequence: TGTGCCAGCAGTGAAAGAGGGACTGGGGCCAACGTCCTGACTTTC. The chain combines TRBV6-4 with TRBJ2-6, with D possibly matching TRBD2 (5 bases). The V end was cut by 3 bases, the J end by 2 bases, with 8 bases between. The CDR3 consists of 15 residues. Germline-derived CDR1 and CDR2 are MRHNA and SNTAGT.

On this clonotype: At one boundary the junction diverges from the germline segment, which might be a read error. The CDR3 sequence: CSAVRPGGTLSSQPQHF. The CDR3 nucleotides read TGCAGTGCTGTCCGCCCAGGGGGTACCTTGAGCAGTCAGCCCCAGCATTTT. The V and J genes are TRBV20-1 and TRBJ1-5; 7 bases agree with TRBD1. Looked up from germline, CDR1 is DFQATT and CDR2 is SNEGSKA (reference sequence). The CDR3 has 17 amino acids.

Regarding this clonotype: A single base separates this from a much larger clone, so it may be a read error. The chain uses TRBV7-9 and TRBJ1-3, with no clear D. Trimming stripped 5 bases from V and 2 bases from J, with 7 bases between. There are 13 residues in the CDR3. Germline loops: CDR1 SEHNR, CDR2 FQNEAQ (reference sequence). CDR3 amino acids: CASSPLTGNTIYF. The CDR3, as DNA: TGTGCCAGCAGCCCTCTAACTGGAAACACCATATATTTT.

This clonotype was observed at least ten times. The rearrangement links TRBV6-4 to TRBJ1-6; TRBD1 aligns across 7 bases. This CDR3 comprises 14 residues. The V and J ends lost 5 bases and 9 bases, in that order; junction bases with no gene match: 7. The germline V gene has CDR1 MRHNA and CDR2 SNTAGT. The DNA of the CDR3 is TGTGCCAGCAGTCAAACAGGGGTAGGTTCACCCCTCCACTTT. It codes for CASSQTGVGSPLHF.

This clonotype was observed a few times. The V call is TRBV24-1, the J call TRBJ1-2; unclear D gene. The germline CDR1 and CDR2 sequences are KGHDR and SFDVKD. V lost 11 bases and J lost 2, with 14 bases in between. This CDR3 has 13 residues. CDR3 loop: CASRGNQNYGYTF. The DNA for the CDR3 is TGTGCCAGCCGAGGGAATCAGAACTATGGCTACACCTTC.

The V call is TRBV16, the J call TRBJ1-5; TRBD1 aligns across 12 bases. The germline gives CDR1 KGHSY, CDR2 FQNENV. The CDR3 loop spans 17 amino acids. With 7 bases clipped from V and 6 bases from J, the junction kept 13 bases outside the gene matches. The CDR3 coding sequence is TGTGCCAGCACCCGGAGATGGGACAGGGGGCAACGTCAGCCCCAGCATTTT. It is translated as CASTRRWDRGQRQPQHF.

The V gene is TRBV2, the J gene TRBJ2-7; D perhaps matches TRBD2 (6 bases). V was clipped by 6 bases and J by 6 bases, with 12 bases between them. The CDR3 runs to 12 residues. From germline, CDR1 is SNHLY and CDR2 FYNNEI. Here the CDR3 reads CASSPGEFEQYF. CDR3 nucleotide sequence: TGTGCCAGCAGCCCGGGGGAGTTCGAGCAGTACTTC.

The table lists this clonotype with many counts. The rearrangement uses TRBV2 and TRBJ1-4; TRBD1 matches 9 bases. Germline-derived CDR1 and CDR2 are SNHLY and FYNNEI. This CDR3 contains 14 residues. V was pared by 6 bases and J by 6 bases, with 5 bases of the junction left unmatched. CDR3 amino acids: CASSSGTGYEKLFF. The CDR3 DNA follows: TGTGCCAGCAGCTCCGGGACAGGGTATGAAAAACTGTTTTTT.

This clonotype turned up a few times. The J gene is TRBJ2-5, the V gene TRBV24-1, with D perhaps TRBD1 (5 bases). The V end lost 5 bases, the J end lost 2 bases, and 8 bases lay between the germline ends. CDR1 and CDR2 (germline): KGHDR, SFDVKD. This CDR3 region has 13 residues. The CDR3 sequence is CATSVPGQETQYF. CDR3 sequence (DNA): TGTGCCACCAGTGTACCAGGGCAAGAGACCCAGTACTTC.

This rearrangement joins TRBV19 to TRBJ2-7; D possibly corresponds to TRBD2 (5 bases). CDR3 length equals 13 residues. V shed 11 bases and J shed 1 base, with 15 bases lying between them. CDR1 and CDR2 (germline): LNHDA, SQIVND (reference sequence). CDR3 DNA sequence: TGTGCCTGGAGTTCATCGGGGTCCTACGAGCAGTACTTC. This gives the protein CAWSSSGSYEQYF. Filled out from reference TRBV19 and TRBJ2-7, the complete variable domain reads DGGITQSPKYLFRKEGQNVTLSCEQNLNHDAMYWYRQDPGQGLRLIYYSQIVNDFQKGDIAEGYSVSREKKESFPLTVTSAQKNPTAFYLCAWSSSGSYEQYFGPGTRLTVT.

This clonotype came up many times. As DNA, the CDR3 is TGTGCCAGCAGCGCCCAGTCATCCAATTATGAGACCCAGTACTTC. It codes for CASSAQSSNYETQYF. The rearrangement links TRBV9 to TRBJ2-5, with D unresolved. V lost 3 bases to trimming and J lost 5 bases, with 17 bases between them. This CDR3 has 15 amino acids. CDR1 is SGDLS and CDR2 is YYNGEE in the germline V gene.

The rearrangement joins TRBV20-1 to TRBJ1-2, with D maybe TRBD1 (6 bases). CDR1 is DFQATT, CDR2 SNEGSKA, per germline (reference sequence). V was trimmed by 5 bases and J by 0 bases, leaving 13 bases between them. This CDR3 comprises 14 residues. The CDR3 nucleotides read TGCAGTGCTGGGGGGGGCAGAACTAACTATGGCTACACCTTC. It codes for CSAGGGRTNYGYTF.

Only a few counts were recorded for this clonotype. V and J are TRBV11-2 and TRBJ2-3; 8 nucleotides line up with TRBD2. This CDR3 comprises 18 residues. Per the germline V gene, CDR1 is SGHAT and CDR2 is FQNNGV. With V trimmed by 4 bases and J by 4 bases, 16 bases remained unmatched. As DNA, the CDR3 is TGTGCCAGCAGCTGGAGTAGTGTTACCGGGGGGGGGTCAGATACGCAGTATTTT. Protein: CASSWSSVTGGGSDTQYF.